This TCR beta chain was observed in a study of OX40 agonist ivuxolimab in advanced cancers. Study details: Dose-escalation cases comprised hepatocellular carcinoma, melanoma, renal cell or head and neck cancer. Anti-PD-1, anti-PD-L1 or anti-CTLA-4 therapy given earlier was allowed, and 40% had some. Study-wide results and caveats: Both CD4+ and CD8+ T cell populations in blood had undergone clonal expansion by week 6 at 0.1 to 3.0 mg/kg.

Data came from immunoSEQ multiplex PCR; TCRdb stores just in-frame clones and leaves some out. This sample has about 36,000 clones, with over 75% found just once. Exclusion of a patient followed from autoimmune disease history or systemic immunosuppression. Worth noting for this clone: Its target is unknown.

From germline, CDR1 is SGHNT and CDR2 YYREEE (reference sequence). V was pared by 3 bases and J by 10 bases, with 4 bases of the junction left unmatched. The CDR3 covers 12 residues. V gene TRBV5-4 combines with J gene TRBJ2-1, with 7 bases matching TRBD1. Sample: CD4+ or CD8+ T cells sorted from blood, taken in a trial of the OX40 agonist ivuxolimab. The clonotype originates from an adult with an advanced solid tumor such as melanoma, head and neck, liver or kidney cancer. The CDR3 reads CASSYTGEEQFF. CDR3 nucleotides: TGTGCCAGCAGCTACACAGGGGAGGAGCAGTTCTTC.